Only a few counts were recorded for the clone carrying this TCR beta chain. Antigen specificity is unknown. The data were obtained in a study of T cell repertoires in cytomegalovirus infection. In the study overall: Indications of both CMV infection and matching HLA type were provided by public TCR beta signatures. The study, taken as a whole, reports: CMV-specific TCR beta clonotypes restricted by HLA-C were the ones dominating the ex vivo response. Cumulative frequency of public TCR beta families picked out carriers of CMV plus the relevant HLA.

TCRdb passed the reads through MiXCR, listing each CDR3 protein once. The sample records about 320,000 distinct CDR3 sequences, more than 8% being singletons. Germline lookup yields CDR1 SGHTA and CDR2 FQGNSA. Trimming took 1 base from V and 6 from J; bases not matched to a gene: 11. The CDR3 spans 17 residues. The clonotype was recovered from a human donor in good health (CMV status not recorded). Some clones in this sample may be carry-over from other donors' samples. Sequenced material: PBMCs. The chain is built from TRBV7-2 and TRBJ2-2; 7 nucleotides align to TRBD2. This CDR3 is CASSLVRGKASAGELFF. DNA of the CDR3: TGTGCCAGCAGCTTAGTGCGGGGGAAGGCTAGCGCCGGGGAGCTGTTTTTT.